The T cell receptor beta chain described here comes from a study of T cell responses to AZD1222 COVID-19 vaccine. Broader study findings: CD4 TCRs associated with vaccination spanned spike, dominating at 160-218 and 743-854. Clonal diversity was possibly underestimated; the donors were predominantly white British and more often female.

The V gene end was trimmed by 1 base and the J gene end by 0 bases; junction bases not matched to a gene: 15. Per the germline V gene, CDR1 is SGDLS and CDR2 is YYNGEE. This CDR3 is 20 amino acids long. Points on this clone: Antigen specificity is unknown.

TCRdb keeps only in-frame clones here, not all; method: immunoSEQ multiplex PCR. The sample carries roughly 24,000 clones, approximately 85% recorded once. Second-dose intervals near 4 or 12 weeks were combined. The receptor was derived from an adult who received the AZD1222 COVID-19 vaccine. The sequencing used peripheral blood, collected 28 days after the second AZD1222 dose. The chain uses TRBV9 and TRBJ2-2; 7 bases match TRBD2. The CDR3 nucleotides are TGTGCCAGCAGCGTAACCCCTTTACTACTAGCGTCCTCGAACACCGGGGAGCTGTTTTTT. Its translation: CASSVTPLLLASSNTGELFF. Filled out from reference TRBV9 and TRBJ2-2, the complete variable domain reads DSGVTQTPKHLITATGQRVTLRCSPRSGDLSVYWYQQSLDQGLQFLIQYYNGEERAKGNILERFSAQQFPDLHSELNLSSLELGDSALYFCASSVTPLLLASSNTGELFFGEGSRLTVL.